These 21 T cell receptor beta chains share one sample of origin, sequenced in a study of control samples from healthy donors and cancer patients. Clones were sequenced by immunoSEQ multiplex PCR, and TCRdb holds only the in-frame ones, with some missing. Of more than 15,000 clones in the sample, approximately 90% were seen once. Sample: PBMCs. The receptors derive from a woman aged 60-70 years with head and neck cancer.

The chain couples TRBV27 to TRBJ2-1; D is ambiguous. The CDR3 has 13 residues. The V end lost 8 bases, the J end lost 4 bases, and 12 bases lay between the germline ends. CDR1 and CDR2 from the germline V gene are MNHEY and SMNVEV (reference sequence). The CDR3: CASGSAGYNEQFF. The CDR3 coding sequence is TGTGCCAGCGGTTCGGCAGGTTACAATGAGCAGTTCTTC.

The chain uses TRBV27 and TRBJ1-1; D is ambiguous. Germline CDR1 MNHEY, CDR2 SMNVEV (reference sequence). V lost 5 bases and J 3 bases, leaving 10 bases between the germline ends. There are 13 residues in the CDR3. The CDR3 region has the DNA TGTGCCAGCAGTAAATACAGATACACTGAAGCTTTCTTT. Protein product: CASSKYRYTEAFF.

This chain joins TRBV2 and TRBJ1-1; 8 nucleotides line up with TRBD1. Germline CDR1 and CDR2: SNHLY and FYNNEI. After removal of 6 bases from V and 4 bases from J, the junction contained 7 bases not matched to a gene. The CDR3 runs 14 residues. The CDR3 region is CASRDRVGSTEAFF. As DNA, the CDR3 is TGTGCCAGCAGGGACAGGGTGGGTAGCACTGAAGCTTTCTTT. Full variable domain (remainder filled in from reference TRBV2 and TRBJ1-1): EPEVTQTPSHQVTQMGQEVILRCVPISNHLYFYWYRQILGQKVEFLVSFYNNEISEKSEIFDDQFSVERPDGSNFTLKIRSTKLEDSAMYFCASRDRVGSTEAFFGQGTRLTVV.

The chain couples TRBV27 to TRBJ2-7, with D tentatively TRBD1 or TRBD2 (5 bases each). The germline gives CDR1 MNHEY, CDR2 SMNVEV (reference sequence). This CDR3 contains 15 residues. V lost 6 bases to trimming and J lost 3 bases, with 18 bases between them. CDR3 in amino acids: CASSLAGTVGYEQYF. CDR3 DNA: TGTGCCAGCAGCCTCGCCGGGACGGTGGGCTACGAGCAGTACTTC.

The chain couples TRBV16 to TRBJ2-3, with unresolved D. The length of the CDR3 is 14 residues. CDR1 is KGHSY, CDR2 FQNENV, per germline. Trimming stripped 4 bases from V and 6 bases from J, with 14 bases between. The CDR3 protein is CASSLALTTDTQYF. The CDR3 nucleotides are TGTGCCAGCAGCCTCGCCCTCACGACGGATACGCAGTATTTT.

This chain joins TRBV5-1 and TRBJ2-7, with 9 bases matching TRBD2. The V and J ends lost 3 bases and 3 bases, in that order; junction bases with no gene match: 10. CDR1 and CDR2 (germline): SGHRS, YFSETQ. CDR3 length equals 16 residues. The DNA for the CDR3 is TGCGCCAGCAGCTCCTTAGCGGGAGTGGGAATCTACGAGCAGTACTTC. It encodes CASSSLAGVGIYEQYF.

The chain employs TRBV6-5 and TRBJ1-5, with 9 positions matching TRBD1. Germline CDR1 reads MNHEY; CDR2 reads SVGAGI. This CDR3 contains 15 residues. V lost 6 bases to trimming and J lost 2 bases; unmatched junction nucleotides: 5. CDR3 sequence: CASSRTGDRNQPQHF. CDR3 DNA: TGTGCCAGCAGCCGGACAGGGGATCGCAATCAGCCCCAGCATTTT.

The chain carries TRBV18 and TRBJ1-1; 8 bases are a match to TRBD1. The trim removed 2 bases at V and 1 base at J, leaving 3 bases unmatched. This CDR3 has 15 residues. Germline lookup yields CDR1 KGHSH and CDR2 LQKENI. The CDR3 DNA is TGTGCCAGCTCACCATCCACAGGGGGGAACACTGAAGCTTTCTTT. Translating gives CASSPSTGGNTEAFF.

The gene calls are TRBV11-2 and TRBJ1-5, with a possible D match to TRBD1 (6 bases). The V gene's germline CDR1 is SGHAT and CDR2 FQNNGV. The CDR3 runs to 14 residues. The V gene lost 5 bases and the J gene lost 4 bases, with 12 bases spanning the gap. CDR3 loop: CASSPGQQNQPQHF. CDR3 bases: TGTGCCAGCAGCCCCGGACAGCAGAATCAGCCCCAGCATTTT.

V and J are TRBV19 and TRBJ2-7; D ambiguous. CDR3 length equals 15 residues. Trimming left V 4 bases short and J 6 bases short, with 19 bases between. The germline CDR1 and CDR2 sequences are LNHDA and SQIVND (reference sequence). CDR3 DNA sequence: TGTGCCAGTAGTAGACTGGGGATGGGGTCGGTCGAGCAGTACTTC. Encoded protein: CASSRLGMGSVEQYF.

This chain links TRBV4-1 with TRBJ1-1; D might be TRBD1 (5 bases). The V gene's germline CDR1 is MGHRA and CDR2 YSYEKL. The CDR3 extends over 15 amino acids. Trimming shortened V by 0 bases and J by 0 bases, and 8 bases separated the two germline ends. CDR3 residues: CASSQDRDLNTEAFF. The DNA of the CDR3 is TGCGCCAGCAGCCAAGATCGGGACTTGAACACTGAAGCTTTCTTT.

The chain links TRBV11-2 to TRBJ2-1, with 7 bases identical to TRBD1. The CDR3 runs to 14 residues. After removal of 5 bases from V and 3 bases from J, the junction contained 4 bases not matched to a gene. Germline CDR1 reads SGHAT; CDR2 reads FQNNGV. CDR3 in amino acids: CASSVDRVYNEQFF. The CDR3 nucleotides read TGTGCCAGCAGCGTCGACAGGGTCTACAATGAGCAGTTCTTC.

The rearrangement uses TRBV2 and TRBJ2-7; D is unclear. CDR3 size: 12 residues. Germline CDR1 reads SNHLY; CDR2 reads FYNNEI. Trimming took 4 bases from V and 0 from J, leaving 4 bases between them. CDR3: CASSANSYEQYF. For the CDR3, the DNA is TGTGCCAGCAGTGCCAACTCCTACGAGCAGTACTTC.

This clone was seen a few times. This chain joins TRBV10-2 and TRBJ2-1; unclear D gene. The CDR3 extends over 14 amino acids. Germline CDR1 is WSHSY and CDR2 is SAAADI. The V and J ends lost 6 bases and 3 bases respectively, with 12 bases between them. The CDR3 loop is CASSPTGHYNEQFF. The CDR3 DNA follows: TGCGCCAGCAGCCCCACCGGGCACTACAATGAGCAGTTCTTC.

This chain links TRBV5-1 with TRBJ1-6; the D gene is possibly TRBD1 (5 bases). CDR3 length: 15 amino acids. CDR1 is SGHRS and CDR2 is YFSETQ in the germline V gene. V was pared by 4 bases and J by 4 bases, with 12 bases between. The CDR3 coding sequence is TGCGCCAGCAGCGCGATGGGGCTATATAATTCACCCCTCCACTTT. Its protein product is CASSAMGLYNSPLHF.

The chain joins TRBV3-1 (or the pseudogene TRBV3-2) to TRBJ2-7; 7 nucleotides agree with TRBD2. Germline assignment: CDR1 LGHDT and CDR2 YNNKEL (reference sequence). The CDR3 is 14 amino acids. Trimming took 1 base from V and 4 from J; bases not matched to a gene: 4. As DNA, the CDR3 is TGTGCCAGCAGCCAAGGCGGGGGAGGGTACGAGCAGTACTTC. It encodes CASSQGGGGYEQYF.

The CDR3 DNA reads TGTGCCAGCAGTGACACCTACGAGCAGTACTTC. Protein product: CASSDTYEQYF. This chain links TRBV6-6 with TRBJ2-7; D ambiguous. Germline CDR1 MNHNY, CDR2 SVGAGI (reference sequence). The CDR3 has 11 amino acids. The V end was cut by 5 bases, the J end by 2 bases, with 4 bases between.

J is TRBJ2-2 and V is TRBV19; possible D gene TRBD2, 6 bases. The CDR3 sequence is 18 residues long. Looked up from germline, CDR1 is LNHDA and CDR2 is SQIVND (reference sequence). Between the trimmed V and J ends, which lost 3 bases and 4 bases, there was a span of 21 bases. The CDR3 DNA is TGTGCCAGTAGTATCCCCCCCAGGGTTGCGGGAATCACCGGGGAGCTGTTTTTT. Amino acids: CASSIPPRVAGITGELFF.

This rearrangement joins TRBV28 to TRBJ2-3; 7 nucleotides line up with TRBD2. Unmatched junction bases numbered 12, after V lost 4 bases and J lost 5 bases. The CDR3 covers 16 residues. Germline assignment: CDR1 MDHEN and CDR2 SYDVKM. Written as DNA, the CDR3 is TGTGCCAGCAGTTCGAGAATGAGCGGGAAGGGAGATACGCAGTATTTT. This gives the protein CASSSRMSGKGDTQYF.

The DNA for the CDR3 is TGTGCCATCAGTGAGTCGGAGGGGACCACCGGGGAGCTGTTTTTT. Residues: CAISESEGTTGELFF. The chain links TRBV10-3 to TRBJ2-2; a possible D gene is TRBD2 (6 bases). The V gene's germline CDR1 is ENHRY and CDR2 SYGVKD. CDR3 length: 15 residues. V gave up 0 bases and J gave up 4 bases, with 9 bases separating them.

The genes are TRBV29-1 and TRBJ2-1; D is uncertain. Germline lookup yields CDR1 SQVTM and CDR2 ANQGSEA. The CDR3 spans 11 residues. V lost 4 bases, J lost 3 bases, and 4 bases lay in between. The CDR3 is CSVASYNEQFF. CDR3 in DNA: TGCAGCGTTGCGAGCTACAATGAGCAGTTCTTC.